This TCR beta chain was captured in a study of blood T cell repertoires in COVID-19. As for the study in general: Some COVID-19 samples were acute and others convalescent; all came from the United States, Italy and Spain.

Per the original methods: The authors estimated nucleated cell counts from reference gene primer amplification. Profiling relied on immunoSEQ multiplex PCR, and the TCRdb table lists in-frame clones only, not all of them. The DNA was the basis for D and trimming; V, J and clone size are from that table. The sample yields hundreds of thousands of clones, about nine tenths seen once. V gave up 2 bases and J gave up 1 base, with 9 bases separating them. Germline CDR1 reads ENHRY; CDR2 reads SYGVKD. There are 15 residues in the CDR3. Cohorts were determined from participant-reported clinical history. The sequenced material came from PBMCs or T cells enriched from blood (not recorded which). This sequence was found in a man aged 40-49 years who had recovered from COVID-19. The chain combines TRBV10-3 with TRBJ1-5; D possibly corresponds to TRBD1 (5 bases). DNA of the CDR3: TGTGCCATCAGTGAGGTGGCAGGGAGCAATCAGCCCCAGCATTTT. Translating gives CAISEVAGSNQPQHF.